Listed below are T cell receptor beta chains from one sample, sequenced in a study of T cells in Graves' hyperthyroidism and ophthalmopathy. TCRdb reprocessed the multiplex PCR reads via MiXCR and lists one record per CDR3 protein. This table has approximately 640,000 distinct CDR3 sequences, 17% appearing once. The source material was blood. The receptors stem from a man in his forties or fifties with Graves' hyperthyroidism. Each CDR3 is given with its conserved first and last residue. D genes are given only for firm matches. Expanded clones get a size class; other rows say once, few or many, or leave the size out.

>NA|TRBJ2-5|many|TRBV10-3
CAISEGETQYF
TGTGCCATCAGTGAGGGCGAGACCCAGTACTTC
>NA|TRBJ1-1|NA|TRBV29-1
CSAGGDGNTEAFF
TGCAGCGCTGGGGGGGACGGGAACACTGAAGCTTTCTTT
>TRBD1|TRBJ2-5|few|TRBV19
CASSTGAEETQYF
TGTGCCAGCAGCACAGGGGCTGAAGAGACCCAGTACTTC
>NA|TRBJ1-3|few|TRBV29-1
CSVGEFAGNTIYF
TGCAGCGTGGGCGAATTCGCTGGAAACACCATATATTTT
>NA|TRBJ1-2|few|TRBV6-1
CASIGGGPQAGGYTF
TGTGCCAGCATTGGGGGGGGACCGCAAGCTGGTGGCTACACCTTC
>TRBD2|TRBJ2-5|many|TRBV20-1
CSESGNFQETQYF
TGCAGTGAAAGCGGGAATTTCCAAGAGACCCAGTACTTC
>NA|TRBJ2-5|NA|TRBV18
CASSPMSETQYF
TGTGCCAGCTCACCGATGTCGGAGACCCAGTACTTC
>NA|TRBJ1-2|many|TRBV7-8
CASSLTTGGYTF
TGTGCCAGCAGCTTAACAACCGGCGGCTACACCTTC
>NA|TRBJ1-5|many|TRBV28
CASSSVPNSNQPQHF
TGTGCCAGCAGTTCCGTTCCTAATAGCAATCAGCCCCAGCATTTT
>NA|TRBJ1-3|many|TRBV11-2
CASSLDRGSRSGNTIYF
TGTGCCAGCAGCTTAGACAGGGGTTCGAGGTCTGGAAACACCATATATTTT
>TRBD1|TRBJ1-6|NA|TRBV28
CASSFEGAGSPLHF
TGTGCCAGCAGTTTTGAGGGGGCTGGTTCACCCCTCCACTTT
>NA|TRBJ1-1|many|TRBV30
CAWSSRTGAEAFF
TGTGCCTGGAGTTCGCGGACCGGGGCTGAAGCTTTCTTT
>NA|TRBJ2-6|many|TRBV2
CASSGDGSGANVLTF
TGTGCCAGCAGCGGGGACGGCTCTGGGGCCAACGTCCTGACTTTC
>NA|TRBJ2-1|many|TRBV12-5
CASGFGSNEQFF
TGTGCTAGTGGTTTCGGATCCAATGAGCAGTTCTTC
>TRBD1|TRBJ2-5|many|TRBV6-1
CASSYWDRVGETQYF
TGTGCCAGCAGTTATTGGGACAGGGTAGGAGAGACCCAGTACTTC
>NA|TRBJ2-1|NA|TRBV11-1
CASSLNTGDEQFF
TGTGCCAGCAGCTTGAACACCGGGGATGAGCAGTTCTTC
>TRBD2|TRBJ2-7|many|TRBV2
CASAMTSGRNEQYF
TGTGCCAGCGCCATGACTAGCGGGAGAAACGAGCAGTACTTC
>TRBD2|TRBJ2-3|many|TRBV29-1
CSVGGLAGERTDTQYF
TGCAGCGTCGGGGGACTAGCGGGAGAACGCACAGATACGCAGTATTTT
>TRBD1|TRBJ1-1|many|TRBV20-1
CSARRGQANTEAFF
TGCAGTGCTAGACGGGGACAGGCGAACACTGAAGCTTTCTTT